The 3 T cell receptor beta chains presented below share a single source sample, sequenced in a study of T-cell memory formation after mild COVID-19. TCRdb re-derived calls from the 5' RACE reads in MiXCR, one entry per CDR3 protein. The sample lists 400,000 to 450,000 distinct CDR3 sequences; roughly 17% were seen once. The sequencing input was PBMCs or a T cell subset sorted from them (not recorded which). The receptor source for this set is a man younger than 35 who had mild COVID-19 (a few samples of this study predate the infection). Cell type and time point are not known.

This clonotype was observed a handful of times. Written as DNA, the CDR3 is TGTGCCAGCAGCGTAGAGGGGGGGGCCTACAATGAGCAGTTCTTC. It codes for CASSVEGGAYNEQFF. This sequence joins TRBV9 and TRBJ2-1; tentative D call: TRBD2 (7 bases). CDR1 and CDR2 (germline): SGDLS, YYNGEE. Trimming shortened V by 0 bases and J by 2 bases, and 9 bases separated the two germline ends. The CDR3 is 15 amino acids. Filled out from reference TRBV9 and TRBJ2-1, the complete variable domain reads DSGVTQTPKHLITATGQRVTLRCSPRSGDLSVYWYQQSLDQGLQFLIQYYNGEERAKGNILERFSAQQFPDLHSELNLSSLELGDSALYFCASSVEGGAYNEQFFGPGTRLTVL.

The CDR3 bases are TGCAGTGCTAGAGTCCGGGGGGTCGCAGATACGCAGTATTTT. As protein: CSARVRGVADTQYF. This sequence joins TRBV20-1 and TRBJ2-3; 7 positions match TRBD2. Germline loops: CDR1 DFQATT, CDR2 SNEGSKA (reference sequence). The CDR3 totals 14 residues. V shed 1 base, J shed 4 bases, and the junction held 5 bases outside the gene matches.

The V and J genes are TRBV19 and TRBJ1-1; D is perhaps TRBD1 (6 bases). The germline gives CDR1 LNHDA, CDR2 SQIVND (reference sequence). V shed 6 bases and J shed 7 bases, with 12 bases lying between them. CDR3 length equals 12 residues. The CDR3 coding sequence is TGTGCCAGTAGGAGGACAGCTTATGAAGCTTTCTTT. It specifies CASRRTAYEAFF.